This TCR beta chain originates from a study of blood T cell repertoires in COVID-19. Across the whole study: The origin of the acute and convalescent COVID-19 samples was the United States, Italy and Spain.

Data came from immunoSEQ multiplex PCR; TCRdb stores just in-frame clones and leaves some out. The sample records 250,000 to 350,000 clones, around nine tenths being singletons. The clonotype comes from a woman in her 40s who had recovered from COVID-19. The sequenced material came from peripheral blood.

The CDR3 nucleotides read TGTGCCAGCAGCTTTAGCGGGAGGGACACAGATACGCAGTATTTT. This codes for CASSFSGRDTDTQYF. The J gene is TRBJ2-3, the V gene TRBV7-9; 11 bases align to TRBD2. Germline assignment: CDR1 SEHNR and CDR2 FQNEAQ (reference sequence). There are 15 residues in the CDR3. With V trimmed by 3 bases and J by 2 bases, 1 base remained unmatched.